This T cell receptor (beta chain) emerged from a study of PD-L1 blockade in urothelial cancer. Background on the study: Blood samples had a median of roughly 140,000 T cells.

The time point is: pretreatment peripheral blood. V lost 11 bases to trimming and J lost 2 bases, with 10 bases between them. Germline lookup yields CDR1 MDHEN and CDR2 SYDVKM. The CDR3 consists of 11 residues. The protocol was immunoSEQ multiplex PCR, while the TCRdb copy is restricted to in-frame clones and leaves out a portion. Of tens of thousands of clones in the sample, around nine tenths were seen once. The sequencing used PBMCs, collected around atezolizumab (anti-PD-L1) treatment. The rearrangement links TRBV28 to TRBJ2-7; a possible D gene is TRBD2 (6 bases). This TCR was recovered from a donor at least 40 years old with urothelial cancer. The CDR3 spells CAAGRPYEQYF. In DNA form, the CDR3 reads TGTGCCGCGGGGAGGCCCTACGAGCAGTACTTC.